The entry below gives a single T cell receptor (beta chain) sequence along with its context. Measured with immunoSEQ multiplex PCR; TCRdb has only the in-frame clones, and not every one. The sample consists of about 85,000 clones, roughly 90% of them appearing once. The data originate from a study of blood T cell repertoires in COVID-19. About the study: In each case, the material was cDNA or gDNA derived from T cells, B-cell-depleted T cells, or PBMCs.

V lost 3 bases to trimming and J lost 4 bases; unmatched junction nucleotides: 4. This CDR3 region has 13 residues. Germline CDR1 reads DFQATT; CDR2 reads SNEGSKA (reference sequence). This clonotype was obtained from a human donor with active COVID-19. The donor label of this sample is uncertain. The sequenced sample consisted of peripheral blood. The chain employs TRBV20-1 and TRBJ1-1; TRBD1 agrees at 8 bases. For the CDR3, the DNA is TGCAGTGCTAGTGGACAGGGAGGCACTGAAGCTTTCTTT. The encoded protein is CSASGQGGTEAFF.